This is a list of T cell receptor beta chains from one sample in a study of T cell clonotyping in hematopoietic cell transplantation. Only in-frame clones appear in the TCRdb table, and some are missing; sequencing was by immunoSEQ multiplex PCR. The table shows roughly 9,900 clones, with about 79% occurring only once. The sequencing used peripheral blood mononuclear cells, collected 180 days after allogeneic stem cell transplant. The receptors stem from a female patient between 50 and 60 years old who had an allogeneic stem cell transplant from a related donor, so the T cells may come from the graft donor. Some clones in this sample may be carry-over from other donors' samples. Both conserved end residues are part of each CDR3. Each record gives: CDR3 protein, CDR3 DNA, J gene, V gene, clone size, D gene. The D gene is left open where the match is weak. A row's size may be missing; if present it is once, few, many or a size class.

CDR3: CASSPEGNQPQHF
DNA: TGCGCCAGCAGTCCAGAGGGCAATCAGCCCCAGCATTTT
J: TRBJ1-5
V: TRBV5-1
size: NA
D: NA

CDR3: CASSPQDGQETQYF
DNA: TGTGCCAGCAGCCCACAGGACGGACAAGAGACCCAGTACTTC
J: TRBJ2-5
V: TRBV5-4
size: NA
D: NA

CDR3: CASSQRTVGGEQYF
DNA: TGTGCCAGCAGCCAGAGGACAGTTGGTGGCGAGCAGTACTTC
J: TRBJ2-7
V: TRBV7-9
size: NA
D: NA

CDR3: CASSSGQGSNQPQHF
DNA: TGTGCCAGCAGCTCCGGACAGGGTAGCAATCAGCCCCAGCATTTT
J: TRBJ1-5
V: TRBV6-6
size: once
D: TRBD1

CDR3: CASGTGTGRPYEQYF
DNA: TGTGCTAGTGGCACCGGGACAGGGCGGCCCTACGAGCAGTACTTC
J: TRBJ2-7
V: TRBV12-5
size: NA
D: TRBD1

CDR3: CASAGMDPNYGYTF
DNA: TGCGCCAGCGCAGGGATGGACCCTAACTATGGCTACACCTTC
J: TRBJ1-2
V: TRBV5-1
size: once
D: NA

CDR3: CASSERTGSYGYTF
DNA: TGTGCCAGCAGTGAAAGGACAGGGTCCTATGGCTACACCTTC
J: TRBJ1-2
V: TRBV6-1
size: NA
D: TRBD1

CDR3: CAWRSSGKGNYGYTF
DNA: TGTGCCTGGAGATCGTCAGGGAAGGGAAACTATGGCTACACCTTC
J: TRBJ1-2
V: TRBV30
size: NA
D: NA

CDR3: CSVLSSLKETQYF
DNA: TGCAGCGTTCTGTCTAGCCTTAAAGAGACCCAGTACTTC
J: TRBJ2-5
V: TRBV29-1
size: NA
D: NA

CDR3: CASSQDRLRQALSYEQYF
DNA: TGTGCCAGCAGCCAAGATAGATTGCGACAGGCACTTTCCTACGAGCAGTACTTC
J: TRBJ2-7
V: TRBV14
size: NA
D: NA

CDR3: CASSYGTGSGYTF
DNA: TGTGCCAGCAGTTACGGCACAGGGAGTGGCTACACCTTC
J: TRBJ1-2
V: TRBV6-5
size: NA
D: NA

CDR3: CASSLDSSGANVLTF
DNA: TGTGCCAGCAGCTTAGACAGCTCTGGGGCCAACGTCCTGACTTTC
J: TRBJ2-6
V: TRBV7-2
size: once
D: NA

CDR3: CASSLGVNYGYTF
DNA: TGTGCCAGCAGCTTAGGTGTGAACTATGGCTACACCTTC
J: TRBJ1-2
V: TRBV7-8
size: NA
D: NA

CDR3: CASSTSSGGGYEQYF
DNA: TGTGCCAGCAGCACCTCTAGCGGGGGGGGGTACGAGCAGTACTTC
J: TRBJ2-7
V: TRBV11-2
size: NA
D: TRBD2

CDR3: CASSLLGQGASHPSASSTDTQYF
DNA: TGCGCCAGCAGCTTGTTAGGACAGGGGGCTAGTCACCCATCCGCTTCTAGCACAGATACGCAGTATTTT
J: TRBJ2-3
V: TRBV5-1
size: NA
D: TRBD1

CDR3: CAISGGNEQYF
DNA: TGTGCCATCAGTGGGGGGAACGAGCAGTACTTC
J: TRBJ2-7
V: TRBV10-3
size: once
D: NA

CDR3: CASSERRQTEAFF
DNA: TGTGCCAGCAGTGAAAGACGACAGACTGAAGCTTTCTTT
J: TRBJ1-1
V: TRBV2
size: NA
D: NA

CDR3: CASSRAGLALSYEQYF
DNA: TGTGCCAGCAGCCGGGCGGGCCTAGCGCTTTCCTACGAGCAGTACTTC
J: TRBJ2-7
V: TRBV7-2
size: once
D: NA

CDR3: CASSQEAPTDTQYF
DNA: TGTGCCAGCAGCCAAGAGGCCCCTACAGATACGCAGTATTTT
J: TRBJ2-3
V: TRBV4-2
size: NA
D: NA

CDR3: CASSQDQGGGYGYTF
DNA: TGCGCCAGCAGCCAAGATCAAGGGGGAGGCTATGGCTACACCTTC
J: TRBJ1-2
V: TRBV4-3
size: NA
D: NA

CDR3: CASRGTGWPPLHF
DNA: TGTGCCAGTCGTGGGACAGGGTGGCCACCCCTCCACTTT
J: TRBJ1-6
V: TRBV25-1
size: NA
D: TRBD1

CDR3: CASSRTVKTQYF
DNA: TGTGCCAGCAGCAGGACAGTTAAGACCCAGTACTTC
J: TRBJ2-5
V: TRBV5-6
size: once
D: NA

CDR3: CASTIGGYGYTF
DNA: TGTGCCAGTACCATTGGAGGCTATGGCTACACCTTC
J: TRBJ1-2
V: TRBV19
size: NA
D: NA

CDR3: CASSQEGTGKYYEQYF
DNA: TGCGCCAGCAGCCAAGAGGGGACAGGGAAATACTACGAGCAGTACTTC
J: TRBJ2-7
V: TRBV4-3
size: NA
D: TRBD1

CDR3: CASSQDRWLVFRNEQFF
DNA: TGTGCCAGCAGCCAAGATAGGTGGCTAGTTTTCCGAAATGAGCAGTTCTTC
J: TRBJ2-1
V: TRBV4-2
size: NA
D: NA

CDR3: CASSPGYEQYF
DNA: TGCGCCAGCTCGCCGGGCTACGAGCAGTACTTC
J: TRBJ2-7
V: TRBV10-2
size: few
D: NA

CDR3: CASSPDARNYGYTF
DNA: TGTGCCAGCTCCCCCGATGCCCGTAACTATGGCTACACCTTC
J: TRBJ1-2
V: TRBV18
size: NA
D: NA

CDR3: CASSYGGRGSTEAFF
DNA: TGTGCCAGCAGTTACGGTGGCAGGGGATCTACTGAAGCTTTCTTT
J: TRBJ1-1
V: TRBV6-6
size: NA
D: NA

CDR3: CASADSSGANVLTF
DNA: TGTGCCAGCGCGGACAGCTCTGGGGCCAACGTCCTGACTTTC
J: TRBJ2-6
V: TRBV2
size: NA
D: NA

CDR3: CAWSWGTGSEKLFF
DNA: TGTGCCTGGAGTTGGGGGACGGGAAGTGAAAAACTGTTTTTT
J: TRBJ1-4
V: TRBV30
size: NA
D: NA

CDR3: CASSLEGLVDEQYF
DNA: TGCGCCAGCAGCTTGGAGGGCCTCGTGGACGAGCAGTACTTC
J: TRBJ2-7
V: TRBV5-1
size: NA
D: NA

CDR3: CSVGRGGNEQFF
DNA: TGCAGCGTAGGGCGGGGGGGCAATGAGCAGTTCTTC
J: TRBJ2-1
V: TRBV29-1
size: few
D: TRBD2

CDR3: CASRRDGSYNEQFF
DNA: TGTGCCAGTAGGAGGGATGGCTCCTACAATGAGCAGTTCTTC
J: TRBJ2-1
V: TRBV6-5
size: few
D: NA

CDR3: CASSWDSNYGYTF
DNA: TGTGCCAGCAGCTGGGACAGTAACTATGGCTACACCTTC
J: TRBJ1-2
V: TRBV7-8
size: NA
D: TRBD1

CDR3: CASSLNREVSTEAFF
DNA: TGCGCCAGCAGCCTAAACAGGGAAGTTAGCACTGAAGCTTTCTTT
J: TRBJ1-1
V: TRBV4-3
size: NA
D: NA